This T cell receptor (beta chain) was captured in a study of shared clonotypes between healthy human individuals (dated by TCRdb to the early 2020s). About the full investigation: A few men and two women, aged 18 to 49 years, made up the cohort. For each donor, CD4 naive and CD4 memory were each given three plates, CD8 naive was given two plates, and CD8 memory was given one plate. Different laboratories and diverse techniques were used to prepare libraries and sequence TCR repertoires, to increase sequencing depth and limit assay-specific biases. The study deeply sequenced blood TCR repertoires of several healthy adults to estimate repertoire size and the extent of clonotype sharing between individuals. Between about 0.85 and 9.5 billion PBMCs per donor were obtained by leukapheresis.

What the authors observed across the whole study: About 5% of naive CD4, roughly 3.5% of naive CD8, about 2.5% of memory CD4, and about 0.4% of memory CD8 clonotypes were shared across several donors. Sampling was restricted to blood, and TCR repertoires in tissues likely differ from the TCR repertoires found in blood. Even with the large sequencing depth, rarefaction of the sorted-subset datasets indicated that sequencing was incomplete. Pairwise subsampling led to the expectation that sequencing depth would affect the degree of clonotype sharing among donors. Naive subsets generally had larger estimated clonotype richness than memory subsets did. Higher generation probabilities were observed for clonotypes shared by all four sorted-subset donors than for non-shared clonotypes. The genetic and exposure-history diversity represented was limited by the small number of donors.

Of note for this clone: The clone's antigen remains unknown. No qualities accompany the bases; no much larger clone lies one base away.

Using the deep immunoSEQ assay, multiplex PCR amplified TCR CDR3 regions from genomic DNA. Extracted genomic DNA from each cell subset was spread evenly across all wells of several immunoSEQ 96-well plates, with each plate serving as a replicate. For sorted subsets, 200 to 250 ng of genomic DNA, equivalent to 25,000 to 35,000 T cell genomes, went into each replicate PCR. Purified libraries were quantified with a Qubit 3.0 fluorometer, sized on a Bioanalyzer 2100, and re-quantified with the KAPA Library Quantification kit. Every immunoSEQ 96-well plate was sequenced on a dedicated single-read 150-cycle Illumina NextSeq 550 flow cell. The study's own analysis went as follows. Because the immunoSEQ output held only junctional sequences and lacked quality scores, the filtering could not match the filtering applied to full-length reads. Sequences were annotated with PyIR, a Python wrapper for IgBLAST v1.9, and V/J genes and CDR3 were assigned using IMGT germline references. Reads with weak V/J assignments (E-value above 1e-6), missing CDR3, stop codons, out-of-frame junctions, or ambiguous translated residues were removed. V3J clonotypes were defined as sequences sharing an identical inferred V gene, J gene, and CDR3 amino acid sequence. Percentage overlap between repertoires was computed as shared unique clonotypes divided by the size of the smaller repertoire. Three approaches were used to assess repertoire richness: RTK rarefaction, the Chao1 estimator, and Recon v2.1 estimates of unobserved clonotypes. Generation probabilities for all TCRbeta clonotypes obtained by the gDNA method from a handful of donors were computed using OLGA. Not all clones reach the TCRdb copy of this immuneACCESS table, which keeps in-frame sequences only. Checked studies attribute under half of the gap to unresolved V genes and leave the rest unexplained. The V and J calls and clone size were taken over from that table, and D and trimming were inferred from the DNA. This sample gives some 2.3 million clones in total; approximately 95% of them show up just once. Approximately 0.4% of the sample lies in the top ten.

The donors were healthy, HIV-negative adults with no recently reported acute infections or vaccinations. Only Caucasian adults living in Nashville, Tennessee, USA were represented among the donors. CD4+ T cells were enriched by magnetic negative selection; naive cells were then positively selected on CD45RA, and the negative fraction formed the memory subset. Blood was obtained by leukapheresis, after which PBMCs were separated by Ficoll-Histopaque density gradient centrifugation and cryopreserved in liquid nitrogen vapor phase. Purity and quantity of every magnetically sorted T cell population were checked by analytical flow cytometry. Each sorted fraction had its genomic DNA isolated and then quantified by UV absorbance on a Nanodrop 2000c. The clonotype was recovered from a man in his late teens or twenties in good health. Some clones in this sample may be carry-over from other donors' samples. Sequenced sample: naive CD4+ T cells from PBMCs. What the cell subset or site label conveys for this sample: CD45RA+ positively selected.

CDR3 region: CASSLLPESSYEQYF. The sequenced DNA is TGTGCCAGCAGTTTATTACCGGAGAGCTCCTACGAGCAGTACTTC. The sequence is built from TRBV27 and TRBJ2-7; too little of a D gene remains to name it. Including cysteine and phenylalanine, the CDR3 has 15 amino acids. Solely the CDR3 DNA is kept, with 45 bases framed from the first base. Trimming at the junction amounts to 1 base on V and 0 bases on J, and the germline ends lie 10 bases apart. The CDR1 and CDR2 encoded by the germline V gene (reference sequence) are MNHEY and SMNVEV.